Below, 29 T cell receptor beta chains from the same sample are listed, as sequenced in a study of T cells in Graves' hyperthyroidism and ophthalmopathy. Authors of the study amplified TCR beta CDR3 regions from RNA transcripts. The primer set for the first-round RT-PCR of the TCR CDR3 was HTBI. In TCRdb, the multiplex PCR reads were re-called with MiXCR into one record per CDR3 protein. Of around 300,000 distinct CDR3 sequences listed, over 12% were seen once; the top ten hold about 33%. Sequenced sample: blood. The receptor source for this set is a woman aged 45-60 years with Graves' hyperthyroidism that later progressed to Graves' ophthalmopathy.

This clonotype was seen ten or more times. The chain couples TRBV5-1 to TRBJ2-2, with unresolved D. V lost 0 bases and J lost 5, with 14 bases in between. Germline V CDR1 and CDR2: SGHRS, YFSETQ. This CDR3 region has 16 residues. CDR3 sequence reads: CASSLAALSLTGELFF. CDR3 DNA sequence: TGCGCCAGCAGCTTGGCCGCGCTGAGTTTAACCGGGGAGCTGTTTTTT.

In its sample, this clonotype was seen many times. The rearrangement links TRBV20-1 to TRBJ2-1; D call uncertain. The CDR3 covers 15 residues. V shed 2 bases and J shed 0 bases, with 11 bases lying between them. CDR1 DFQATT and CDR2 SNEGSKA come from the germline V gene (reference sequence). CDR3 DNA sequence: TGCAGTGCTAGACGAGGCCGAGACTCCTACAATGAGCAGTTCTTC. Translating it yields CSARRGRDSYNEQFF.

The chain recombines TRBV15 with TRBJ2-7; D gene uncertain. Trimming took off 1 base at V and 4 bases at J, with 5 bases between the two ends. The CDR3 consists of 12 residues. Per germline, CDR1 LNHNV and CDR2 YYDKDF (reference sequence). In DNA form, the CDR3 reads TGTGCCACCAGCAGAGCCCGATACGAGCAGTACTTC. Protein: CATSRARYEQYF.

This clonotype was counted a few times. The CDR3, as DNA: TGCGCCAGCAGCCAGAGAGCCGGAAACACCATATATTTT. Translating it yields CASSQRAGNTIYF. The rearrangement uses TRBV4-1 and TRBJ1-3; D not resolved. The V gene's germline CDR1 is MGHRA and CDR2 YSYEKL. The CDR3 spans 13 residues. The V gene lost 3 bases and the J gene lost 4 bases, with 7 bases spanning the gap.

This clonotype has only a few counts. V is TRBV2 and J is TRBJ2-7; 13 bases match TRBD2. The CDR3 has 15 residues. CDR1 and CDR2 (germline): SNHLY, FYNNEI. Trimming at V came to 6 bases and at J to 2 bases, leaving 4 bases not matched to a gene. The CDR3 DNA sequence: TGTGCCAGCAGACGGGGACTAGCGGGGACCTACGAGCAGTACTTC. It is translated as CASRRGLAGTYEQYF.

The rearrangement uses TRBV28 and TRBJ2-3, with 9 nucleotides matching TRBD2. The CDR3 extends over 16 amino acids. V was pared by 6 bases and J by 3 bases, with 10 bases of the junction left unmatched. The germline CDR1 and CDR2 sequences are MDHEN and SYDVKM. CDR3 bases: TGTGCCAGCAGAGACCTAGCGGGAAGAGGTACAGATACGCAGTATTTT. This gives the protein CASRDLAGRGTDTQYF.

This clonotype was seen once. A much larger clone lies one base from this, so it may be a read error. The rearrangement links TRBV11-2 to TRBJ2-7, with D possibly being TRBD2 (6 bases). The J call is uncertain, as TRBJ2-1 better fits the DNA end. This CDR3 region has 15 residues. Germline assignment: CDR1 SGHAT and CDR2 FQNNGV. The CDR3 loop is CASSPGSSGLYEQFF. The CDR3 bases are TGTGCCAGCAGCCCAGGGAGTAGCGGCCTCTACGAGCAGTTCTTC.

In its sample, this clonotype was seen many times. This chain joins TRBV2 and TRBJ1-4, with TRBD1 matching 11 bases. CDR1 is SNHLY, CDR2 FYNNEI, per germline. The CDR3 covers 14 residues. V shed 8 bases, J shed 5 bases, and the junction held 4 bases outside the gene matches. CDR3 in DNA: TGTGCCAGCCGAGGACAGGGGGCGAATGAAAAACTGTTTTTT. Protein: CASRGQGANEKLFF.

This clonotype was detected ten times or more. This chain connects TRBV28 to TRBJ1-5; D gene ambiguous. The CDR3 sequence is 14 residues long. The V gene lost 8 bases and the J gene lost 1 base, with 12 bases spanning the gap. Germline assignment: CDR1 MDHEN and CDR2 SYDVKM. This CDR3 reads CASGYQSSNQPQHF. Here the CDR3 DNA reads TGTGCCAGCGGCTACCAGTCCAGCAATCAGCCCCAGCATTTT.

This clonotype was recorded many times. The CDR3 DNA is TGTGCCAGCTCCCTGACAAAAGGGTCAACCTACGAGCAGTACTTC. It specifies CASSLTKGSTYEQYF. The rearrangement joins TRBV18 to TRBJ2-7; unclear D gene. V was clipped by 6 bases and J by 2 bases, with 17 bases between them. This CDR3 has 15 residues. The V gene's germline CDR1 is KGHSH and CDR2 LQKENI. The complete variable domain, with remaining parts taken from reference TRBV18 and TRBJ2-7, reads NAGVMQNPRHLVRRRGQEARLRCSPMKGHSHVYWYRQLPEEGLKFMVYLQKENIIDESGMPKERFSAEFPKEGPSILRIQQVVRGDSAAYFCASSLTKGSTYEQYFGPGTRLTVT.

This clonotype has at least ten counts. The chain couples TRBV30 to TRBJ1-1, with D possibly being TRBD1 (6 bases). Per germline, CDR1 GTSNPN and CDR2 SVGIG (reference sequence). Trimming cost V 5 bases and J 3 bases, with 13 bases left between them. The CDR3 extends over 13 amino acids. The CDR3 DNA sequence: TGTGCCTGGGGGGGGGCGTCGGACACTGAAGCTTTCTTT. It codes for CAWGGASDTEAFF. The variable domain in full, with the rest retrieved from reference TRBV30 and TRBJ1-1, is SQTIHQWPATLVQPVGSPLSLECTVEGTSNPNLYWYRQAAGRGLQLLFYSVGIGQISSEVPQNLSASRPQDRQFILSSKKLLLSDSGFYLCAWGGASDTEAFFGQGTRLTVV.

This clonotype was observed a handful of times. The V gene is TRBV20-1, the J gene TRBJ1-1; possible D gene TRBD1, 5 bases. The CDR3 runs to 13 residues. The V gene's germline CDR1 is DFQATT and CDR2 SNEGSKA (reference sequence). The V end was cut by 6 bases, the J end by 0 bases, with 11 bases between. The CDR3 DNA reads as TGCAGTGCGAGATTGACAGTGAACACTGAAGCTTTCTTT. As protein: CSARLTVNTEAFF.

This clonotype was seen repeatedly, ten times or more. The chain employs TRBV5-8 and TRBJ2-7; no clear D gene. Trimming took 0 bases from V and 2 from J, leaving 15 bases between them. The CDR3 length is 16 residues. The V gene's germline CDR1 is SGHTS and CDR2 YDEGEE. The chain's CDR3 is CASSLVPTQQAYEQYF. CDR3 DNA: TGTGCCAGCAGCTTGGTCCCCACCCAGCAGGCCTACGAGCAGTACTTC.

In this sample, this clonotype turned up a few times. This chain connects TRBV20-1 to TRBJ1-1; TRBD1 matches 7 bases. The CDR3 length is 15 residues. Germline lookup yields CDR1 DFQATT and CDR2 SNEGSKA (reference sequence). The junction had 11 bases not matched to a gene; V was cut back by 4 bases and J by 3 bases. The CDR3 DNA sequence: TGCAGTGCTACCGGACAGGCCCGAGGGGACACTGAAGCTTTCTTT. Translation gives CSATGQARGDTEAFF.

This clonotype occurred many times. The chain links TRBV20-1 to TRBJ2-1, with 13 bases identical to TRBD2. In germline, CDR1 is DFQATT, CDR2 SNEGSKA (reference sequence). This CDR3 is built from 16 residues. The CDR3 DNA reads TGCAGCACCGGGACTAGCGGGAAAGGGGTAGACAGTGAGCAGTTCTTC. Translating it yields CSTGTSGKGVDSEQFF.

In this sample, this clonotype turned up many times. The chain is built from TRBV7-9 and TRBJ1-1, with D unresolved. V dropped 4 bases and J dropped 6 bases, with 15 bases sitting between them. Germline V gene data show CDR1 as SEHNR and CDR2 as FQNEAQ (reference sequence). This CDR3 contains 14 residues. Written as DNA, the CDR3 is TGTGCCAGCAGCTCGCGGACGGCTGACGCTGAAGCTTTCTTT. This codes for CASSSRTADAEAFF.

This clonotype was observed at least ten times. The rearrangement joins TRBV9 to TRBJ2-7; D gene unclear. Germline CDR1 and CDR2: SGDLS and YYNGEE. The V end lost 4 bases, the J end lost 0 bases, and 11 bases lay between the germline ends. The CDR3 runs 14 residues. The CDR3 DNA reads TGTGCCAGCAGCTTCACCCCAAACTCCTACGAGCAGTACTTC. This sequence encodes CASSFTPNSYEQYF.

The chain combines TRBV20-1 with TRBJ2-3, with TRBD1 identical over 7 bases. The CDR3 totals 14 residues. V was clipped by 3 bases and J by 1 base; unmatched bases: 4. From germline, CDR1 is DFQATT and CDR2 SNEGSKA (reference sequence). The chain's CDR3 is CSARTGFGTDTQYF. The CDR3 DNA follows: TGCAGTGCTAGGACAGGGTTTGGCACAGATACGCAGTATTTT.

This clonotype was counted between two and nine times. The chain recombines TRBV19 with TRBJ1-1; D gene unclear. Germline V gene data show CDR1 as LNHDA and CDR2 as SQIVND (reference sequence). V dropped 5 bases and J dropped 0 bases, with 13 bases sitting between them. The CDR3 spans 15 residues. The CDR3 coding sequence is TGTGCCAGTAGTCCGGCAGGATCCATGAACACTGAAGCTTTCTTT. Its protein product is CASSPAGSMNTEAFF.

This clonotype was recorded many times. This chain connects TRBV10-3 to TRBJ2-7; D is possibly TRBD2 (5 bases). This CDR3 contains 14 residues. Trimming stripped 8 bases from V and 4 bases from J, with 18 bases between. The germline V gene has CDR1 ENHRY and CDR2 SYGVKD. The CDR3 region has the DNA TGTGCCATCGGCCCCGGGCCAGGAGGATACGAGCAGTACTTC. Translation gives CAIGPGPGGYEQYF.

The table lists this clonotype with many counts. The rearrangement uses TRBV19 and TRBJ2-5, with D uncertain. The CDR3 runs 15 residues. V was cut by 4 bases and J by 3 bases, with 15 bases left in between. Germline V gene sequence: CDR1 LNHDA, CDR2 SQIVND (reference sequence). In DNA form, the CDR3 reads TGTGCCAGTAGTACAGCCGTGGTCCGCAAAGAGACCCAGTACTTC. Translating it yields CASSTAVVRKETQYF.

This sequence joins TRBV7-9 and TRBJ1-4; D gene ambiguous. The CDR3 covers 15 residues. Germline assignment: CDR1 SEHNR and CDR2 FQNEAQ (reference sequence). With 4 bases removed from V and 8 bases from J, the gap between germline ends came to 17 bases. The CDR3 DNA follows: TGTGCCAGCAGCTCCCTACGAATGGGAGGGGAAAAACTGTTTTTT. Its translation: CASSSLRMGGEKLFF.

V gene TRBV28 combines with J gene TRBJ1-1, with D possibly matching TRBD1 (6 bases). The germline CDR1 and CDR2 sequences are MDHEN and SYDVKM. The CDR3 has 13 residues. Trimming cost V 4 bases and J 9 bases, with 15 bases left between them. CDR3 sequence (DNA): TGTGCCAGCAGTTCGGGAGAGGGGGGGCAAGCTTTCTTT. Translating it yields CASSSGEGGQAFF.

This clonotype was seen only a few times. An end of the junction differs from the germline gene, which may be a read error. The rearrangement joins TRBV27 to TRBJ2-1; 9 bases agree with TRBD2. Looked up from germline, CDR1 is MNHEY and CDR2 is SMNVEV (reference sequence). This CDR3 spans 16 amino acids. CDR3: CASSVSGTSPYNEQFF. CDR3 in DNA: TGTGCCAGCAGTGTATCCGGGACTAGCCCATACAATGAGCAGTTCTTC.

This clonotype was picked up many times. The genes are TRBV3-1 and TRBJ2-7; TRBD2 matches 7 bases. With V trimmed by 1 base and J by 4 bases, 4 bases remained unmatched. This CDR3 has 14 amino acids. Germline V gene data show CDR1 as LGHDT and CDR2 as YNNKEL (reference sequence). This chain's CDR3 is CASSQGGSGYEQYF. The CDR3 DNA follows: TGTGCCAGCAGCCAAGGCGGGAGCGGATACGAGCAGTACTTC.

The chain has TRBV24-1 and TRBJ2-1; D gene ambiguous. Trimming stripped 5 bases from V and 10 bases from J, with 11 bases between. CDR1 KGHDR and CDR2 SFDVKD come from the germline V gene. The length of the CDR3 is 12 residues. For the CDR3, the DNA is TGTGCCACCAGTGTCATGGGATTGGAGCAGTTCTTC. Protein: CATSVMGLEQFF.

This clonotype was picked up many times. This chain joins TRBV5-1 and TRBJ2-5; D is unresolved. Germline V gene lookup returns CDR1 SGHRS and CDR2 YFSETQ. V lost 3 bases, J lost 5 bases, and 11 bases lay in between. CDR3 length: 13 amino acids. CDR3 in DNA: TGCGCCAGCAGCTGGAAGGTAGGGGAGACCCAGTACTTC. This encodes CASSWKVGETQYF.

This clonotype was recorded at least ten times. The chain combines TRBV5-1 with TRBJ2-7; D call uncertain. Germline lookup yields CDR1 SGHRS and CDR2 YFSETQ. CDR3 length: 12 residues. CDR3 protein: CASGITSYEQYF. The CDR3 bases are TGCGCAAGTGGCATTACCTCCTACGAGCAGTACTTC.

CDR3 sequence (DNA): TGTGCCAGTAAACAACCCGGGCAGACTGCTAACTATGGCTACACCTTC. Its translation: CASKQPGQTANYGYTF. The J gene is TRBJ1-2, the V gene TRBV19; no clear D gene. The CDR3 sequence is 16 residues long. Germline lookup yields CDR1 LNHDA and CDR2 SQIVND (reference sequence). Trimming left V 7 bases short and J 0 bases short, with 18 bases between.